This T cell receptor (beta chain) stems from a study of T-cell memory formation after mild COVID-19. Regarding the study as a whole: Nothing showed for sure that second-wave clones peaking on day 37 were SARS-CoV-2 specific. The main location of contracting CD4+ clones was CM and EM, and that of contracting CD8+ clones was EMRA. Cross-reactive memory apparently joined, as some responding clones appeared in pre-infection memory.

There are many counts of this clonotype. Its antigen is still unknown. The germline V gene has CDR1 MNHEY and CDR2 SVGAGI. Germline trimming cut 6 bases from V and 4 bases from J; bases unmatched to any gene: 10. CDR3 length equals 16 residues. After 5'RACE with constant-segment primers, TCR alpha and TCR beta cDNA libraries carrying sample barcodes and UMIs were obtained. MiXCR, run by TCRdb on the 5' RACE reads, gives a single entry per CDR3 protein. The table records 180,000 or so distinct CDR3 sequences, roughly 10% of them present only once. The rearrangement uses TRBV6-5 and TRBJ2-3; 10 bases match TRBD1. This receptor was identified in a man between 18 and 29 years old who had mild COVID-19 (a few samples of this study predate the infection). Cell type and time point are not known. The sample comprised PBMCs or a T cell subset sorted from them (not recorded which). This CDR3 reads CASRLVWTGGSDTQYF. As DNA, the CDR3 is TGTGCCAGCAGACTGGTATGGACAGGGGGGTCAGATACGCAGTATTTT.